This record looks at one TCR beta chain sequence and its context. Its specificity is unknown. The CDR3 spans 14 residues. Germline values: CDR1 DFQATT, CDR2 SNEGSKA (reference sequence). The data originate from a study of T cells expressing NK-cell markers. Across the whole study: The eight sequenced donors comprised seven who were HCMV-seropositive and one who was seronegative.

Making the TCR beta cDNA relied on 5'RACE template switching with UMIs. TCRdb reworked the 5' RACE reads into one entry per CDR3 protein, no DNA. The listing records roughly 430,000 distinct CDR3 sequences. Study-wide points: The study found dominant NKG2C+ clonotypes at about 1.0-8% of CD8+ T cells in roughly six donors. Topping the CD3+CD56-NKG2C+ fraction as well were these clonotypes, in a handful of donors.

The TCR sequence derives from a woman aged 18-70 years in good health. The material sequenced was blood T cells: a sorted CD56 or NKG2C T cell subset, CD4+ or CD8+ T cells, or bulk PBMC T cells (not recorded which). V usage is TRBV20-1 and J usage is TRBJ1-6; checking the TCRdb D call of TRBD1 is not possible without DNA. The CDR3 spells CSALVPGPLSPLHF.